This T cell receptor (beta chain) was sequenced in a study of T cells in Graves' hyperthyroidism and ophthalmopathy. Study results and caveats: A model of 13 V-J pairs discriminated ophthalmopathy from stable hyperthyroidism. Blood samples included most of the expanded thyroid clonotypes exceeding 0.001.

From RNA transcripts, TCR beta CDR3 regions were amplified. The HTBI primer set was used in a first-round RT-PCR of the TCR CDR3. One entry per CDR3 protein results from TCRdb running MiXCR on the multiplex PCR reads. The table records around 520,000 distinct CDR3 sequences, 13% to 15% of them present only once. This clonotype was seen more than once but under ten times. What it binds is not known. The V gene end was trimmed by 0 bases and the J gene end by 4 bases; junction bases not matched to a gene: 7. Germline V gene lookup returns CDR1 DFQATT and CDR2 SNEGSKA (reference sequence). CDR3 length equals 16 residues. Absence of ophthalmopathy progression within 18 months defined stable Graves' hyperthyroidism. Among the patients, aged 18 to 65, hyperthyroidism was newly diagnosed and had lasted under 2 months.

The sample consisted of blood. This sequence was found in a woman between 18 and 30 years old with Graves' hyperthyroidism. The chain couples TRBV20-1 to TRBJ2-1; 9 positions match TRBD2. CDR3 bases: TGCAGTGCTAGAGATCTCGCGGGGGGGAATTACAATGAGCAGTTCTTC. Residues: CSARDLAGGNYNEQFF.